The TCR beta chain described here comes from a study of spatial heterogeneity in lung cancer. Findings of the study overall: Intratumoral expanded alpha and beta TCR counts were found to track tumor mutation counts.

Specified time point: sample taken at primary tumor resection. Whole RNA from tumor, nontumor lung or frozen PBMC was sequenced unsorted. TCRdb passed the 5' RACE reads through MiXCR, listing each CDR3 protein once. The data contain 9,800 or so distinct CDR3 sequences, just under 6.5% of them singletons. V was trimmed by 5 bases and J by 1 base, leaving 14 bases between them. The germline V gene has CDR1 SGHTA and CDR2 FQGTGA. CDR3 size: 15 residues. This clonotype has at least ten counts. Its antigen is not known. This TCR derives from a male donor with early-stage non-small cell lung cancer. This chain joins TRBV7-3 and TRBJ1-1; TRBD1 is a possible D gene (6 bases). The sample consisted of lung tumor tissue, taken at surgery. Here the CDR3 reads CASSPTGGQNTEAFF. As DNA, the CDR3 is TGTGCCAGCAGCCCCACTGGGGGCCAGAACACTGAAGCTTTCTTT. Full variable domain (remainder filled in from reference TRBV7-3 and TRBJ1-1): GAGVSQTPSNKVTEKGKYVELRCDPISGHTALYWYRQSLGQGPEFLIYFQGTGAADDSGLPNDRFFAVRPEGSVSTLKIQRTERGDSAVYLCASSPTGGQNTEAFFGQGTRLTVV.